Here is one T cell receptor (beta chain) with its context. Its antigen is as yet unknown. The sample originates from a study of T cell responses to AZD1222 COVID-19 vaccine. Study context: Pooling of second doses given at about 4 or about 12 weeks was done.

Findings and limits, study-wide: Donors were mostly white British, more females; clonal diversity possibly underestimated. Variant regions that are unmutated are reportedly the target of nearly half of spike-specific TCRs.

Using immunoSEQ multiplex PCR, the repertoire was profiled, and TCRdb retains in-frame clones only, with some absent. The profile shows roughly 180,000 clones, roughly 87% of them singletons. Looked up from germline, CDR1 is SGHRS and CDR2 is YFSETQ. This CDR3 spans 13 amino acids. Unmatched junction bases numbered 5, after V lost 5 bases and J lost 6 bases. This sample comprised peripheral blood, obtained on day 0 of AZD1222 vaccination. The TCR was taken from an adult in good health. The V and J genes are TRBV5-1 and TRBJ1-2; TRBD1 matches 9 bases. CDR3 region: CASREDRGNGYTF. The CDR3 DNA follows: TGCGCCAGCAGAGAGGACAGGGGAAATGGCTACACCTTC. Combining the CDR3 with reference TRBV5-1 and TRBJ1-2 gives the whole variable domain KAGVTQTPRYLIKTRGQQVTLSCSPISGHRSVSWYQQTPGQGLQFLFEYFSETQRNKGNFPGRFSGRQFSNSRSEMNVSTLELGDSALYLCASREDRGNGYTFGSGTRLTVV.